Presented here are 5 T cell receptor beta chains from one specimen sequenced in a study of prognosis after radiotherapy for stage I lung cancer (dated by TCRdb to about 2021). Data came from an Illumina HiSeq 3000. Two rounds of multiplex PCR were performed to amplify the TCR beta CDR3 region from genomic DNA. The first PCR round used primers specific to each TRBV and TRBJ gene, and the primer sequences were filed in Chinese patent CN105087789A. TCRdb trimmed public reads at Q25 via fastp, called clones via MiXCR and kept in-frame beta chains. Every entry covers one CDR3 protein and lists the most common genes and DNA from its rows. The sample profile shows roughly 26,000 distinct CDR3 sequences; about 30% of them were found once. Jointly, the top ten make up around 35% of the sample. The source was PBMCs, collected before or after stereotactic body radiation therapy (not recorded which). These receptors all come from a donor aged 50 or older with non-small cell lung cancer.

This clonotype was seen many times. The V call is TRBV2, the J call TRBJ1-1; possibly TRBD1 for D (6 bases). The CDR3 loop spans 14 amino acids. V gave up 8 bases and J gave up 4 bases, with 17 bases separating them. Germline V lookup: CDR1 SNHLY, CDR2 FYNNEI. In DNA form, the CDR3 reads TGTGCCAGCGAGAAGGAGGCCAGGGGCACTGAAGCTTTCTTT. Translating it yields CASEKEARGTEAFF.

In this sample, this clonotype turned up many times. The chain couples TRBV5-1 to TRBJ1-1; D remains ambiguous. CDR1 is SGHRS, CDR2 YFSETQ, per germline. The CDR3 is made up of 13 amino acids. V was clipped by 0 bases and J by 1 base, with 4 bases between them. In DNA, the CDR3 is TGCGCCAGCAGCTTGGAAGGGAACACTGAAGCTTTCTTT. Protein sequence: CASSLEGNTEAFF. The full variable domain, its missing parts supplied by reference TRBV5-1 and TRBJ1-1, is KAGVTQTPRYLIKTRGQQVTLSCSPISGHRSVSWYQQTPGQGLQFLFEYFSETQRNKGNFPGRFSGRQFSNSRSEMNVSTLELGDSALYLCASSLEGNTEAFFGQGTRLTVV.

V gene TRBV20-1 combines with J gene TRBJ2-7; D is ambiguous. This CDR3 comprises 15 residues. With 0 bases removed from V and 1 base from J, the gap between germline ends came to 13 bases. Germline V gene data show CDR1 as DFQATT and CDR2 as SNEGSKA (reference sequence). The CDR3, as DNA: TGCAGTGCTAGAGAAGGTGAAGGGATGTCCTACGAGCAGTACTTC. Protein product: CSAREGEGMSYEQYF.

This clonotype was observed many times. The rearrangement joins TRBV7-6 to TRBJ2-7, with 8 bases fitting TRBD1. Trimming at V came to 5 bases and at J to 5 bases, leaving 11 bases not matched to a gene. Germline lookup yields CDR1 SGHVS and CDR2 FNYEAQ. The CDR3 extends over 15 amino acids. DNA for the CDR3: TGTGCCAGCAGCCCTAGAGGACAGGGTGGGGACGAGCAGTACTTC. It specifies CASSPRGQGGDEQYF.

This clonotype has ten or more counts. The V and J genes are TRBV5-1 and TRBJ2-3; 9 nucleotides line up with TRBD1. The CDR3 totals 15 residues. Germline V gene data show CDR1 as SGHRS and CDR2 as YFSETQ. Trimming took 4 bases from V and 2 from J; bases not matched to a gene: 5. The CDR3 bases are TGCGCCAGCAGCCCCGGGGACAGGGACACAGATACGCAGTATTTT. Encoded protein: CASSPGDRDTDTQYF.